The 20 T cell receptor beta chains listed next were all sequenced from one sample in a study of CD8 T cell repertoires and HIV-1 epitope variants. The data were produced by immunoSEQ multiplex PCR, yet TCRdb's version contains in-frame clones alone and is incomplete. The sample shows 4,500 to 5,500 clones, roughly three fifths of them seen only once. Their recognized antigens are unknown. The sequencing sample was made of cultured CD8+ T cells derived from PBMCs. The receptors derive from a male donor with HIV.

This chain uses TRBV28 with TRBJ2-7; the D is unclear. V was trimmed by 5 bases and J by 2 bases, leaving 13 bases between them. Germline values: CDR1 MDHEN, CDR2 SYDVKM. The CDR3 has 14 residues. The CDR3 sequence is CASSPRTVAYEQYF. The CDR3 DNA follows: TGTGCCAGCAGTCCCCGGACCGTTGCCTACGAGCAGTACTTC. Full variable domain (remainder filled in from reference TRBV28 and TRBJ2-7): DVKVTQSSRYLVKRTGEKVFLECVQDMDHENMFWYRQDPGLGLRLIYFSYDVKMKEKGDIPEGYSVSREKKERFSLILESASTNQTSMYLCASSPRTVAYEQYFGPGTRLTVT.

The chain combines TRBV11-2 with TRBJ2-3, with 10 bases that match TRBD2. V shed 9 bases, J shed 0 bases, and the junction held 6 bases outside the gene matches. CDR1 and CDR2 from the germline V gene are SGHAT and FQNNGV. This CDR3 contains 15 residues. The CDR3: CASSGGTTSTDTQYF. The CDR3 DNA sequence: TGTGCCAGTAGCGGGGGGACCACTAGCACAGATACGCAGTATTTT.

A few counts support this clone. V is TRBV28 and J is TRBJ2-3; D gene ambiguous. Germline loops: CDR1 MDHEN, CDR2 SYDVKM. The ends were cut back, 5 bases at V and 0 bases at J, with 9 bases in the middle. The CDR3 is made up of 14 amino acids. Here the CDR3 reads CASSPVVSTDTQYF. The CDR3 DNA reads TGTGCCAGCAGTCCGGTAGTAAGCACAGATACGCAGTATTTT.

By proportion, this clone is large. The chain carries TRBV10-3 and TRBJ2-6; D may match TRBD1 or TRBD2 (5 bases each). The CDR3 is 17 amino acids. The V gene lost 0 bases and the J gene lost 1 base, with 10 bases spanning the gap. Germline V gene lookup returns CDR1 ENHRY and CDR2 SYGVKD. CDR3 sequence reads: CAISESLGVSGANVLTF. As DNA, the CDR3 is TGTGCCATCAGTGAGTCTCTGGGGGTATCTGGGGCCAACGTCCTGACTTTC.

This clone was recorded only once. At one end the junction does not follow the germline gene, possibly because of a read error. This rearrangement joins TRBV6-1 to TRBJ2-7, with D hard to call. In germline, CDR1 is MNHNS, CDR2 SASEGT. The CDR3 length is 12 residues. CDR3 in amino acids: CASTELDYEQYF. In DNA, the CDR3 is TGTGCCAGCACTGAACTGGACTACGAGCAGTACTTC.

The chain couples TRBV7-8 to TRBJ2-5; TRBD2 might be the D (5 bases). Germline V CDR1 and CDR2: SGHVS, FQNEAQ. This CDR3 comprises 14 residues. The V gene lost 10 bases and the J gene lost 1 base, with 16 bases spanning the gap. CDR3 sequence (DNA): TGTGCCACCAAGGGTGGTGAGGGCCAAGAGACCCAGTACTTC. This encodes CATKGGEGQETQYF. The whole variable domain, filled in from reference TRBV7-8 and TRBJ2-5, reads GAGVSQSPRYKVAKRGQDVALRCDPISGHVSLFWYQQALGQGPEFLTYFQNEAQLDKSGLPSDRFFAERPEGSVSTLKIQRTQQEDSAVYLCATKGGEGQETQYFGPGTRLLVL.

CDR3 in amino acids: CASSEGAGLEQYF. CDR3 DNA sequence: TGTGCCAGCAGTGAAGGGGCCGGCCTCGAGCAGTACTTC. The chain links TRBV6-1 to TRBJ2-7; D not resolved. Looked up from germline, CDR1 is MNHNS and CDR2 is SASEGT. Deletions cut 1 base from V and 6 bases from J, with 10 bases between. This CDR3 region has 13 residues.

J is TRBJ2-7 and V is TRBV4-3, with D possibly matching TRBD2 (5 bases). This CDR3 is 16 amino acids long. CDR1 is LGHNA and CDR2 is YSLEER in the germline V gene. The V and J ends lost 0 bases and 1 base respectively, with 13 bases between them. Here the CDR3 DNA reads TGCGCCAGCAGCCAAGACCAGGACTTAGCATCCTACGAGCAGTACTTC. It translates to CASSQDQDLASYEQYF.

This chain uses TRBV5-6 with TRBJ1-5, with D tentatively TRBD1 (6 bases). V gave up 1 base and J gave up 7 bases, with 12 bases separating them. The germline V gene has CDR1 SGHDT and CDR2 YYEEEE. CDR3 length: 14 residues. The CDR3 reads CASSLWPGVQPQHF. The CDR3 nucleotides are TGTGCCAGCAGCTTGTGGCCAGGGGTACAGCCCCAGCATTTT.

The V and J genes are TRBV9 and TRBJ1-1; D is undetermined. Trimming removed 4 bases from V and 1 base from J, with 11 bases in between. The germline V gene has CDR1 SGDLS and CDR2 YYNGEE. CDR3 length: 14 amino acids. Here the CDR3 reads CASSPKDGNTEAFF. CDR3 DNA sequence: TGTGCCAGCAGCCCTAAGGACGGGAACACTGAAGCTTTCTTT.

The J gene is TRBJ2-5, the V gene TRBV19; D is undetermined. The CDR3 loop spans 15 amino acids. Germline CDR1 reads LNHDA; CDR2 reads SQIVND (reference sequence). V dropped 1 base and J dropped 5 bases, with 14 bases sitting between them. CDR3 in DNA: TGTGCCAGTAGTATAGGCAGCCCTGGTCGGGAGACCCAGTACTTC. Its translation is CASSIGSPGRETQYF.

V is TRBV9 and J is TRBJ1-1; unclear D gene. The CDR3 runs 14 residues. The germline V gene has CDR1 SGDLS and CDR2 YYNGEE. V was trimmed by 4 bases and J by 4 bases, leaving 14 bases between them. For the CDR3, the DNA is TGTGCCAGCAGCCCCTCCGGTGGCATCACTGAAGCTTTCTTT. Its translation: CASSPSGGITEAFF. Full variable domain (remainder filled in from reference TRBV9 and TRBJ1-1): DSGVTQTPKHLITATGQRVTLRCSPRSGDLSVYWYQQSLDQGLQFLIQYYNGEERAKGNILERFSAQQFPDLHSELNLSSLELGDSALYFCASSPSGGITEAFFGQGTRLTVV.

The CDR3 spells CATSRVESPSFTDTQYF. The CDR3 DNA reads as TGTGCCACCAGCAGAGTTGAAAGCCCGTCGTTCACAGATACGCAGTATTTT. The rearrangement uses TRBV15 and TRBJ2-3; no reliable D call. The CDR3 length is 17 residues. The V gene lost 1 base and the J gene lost 2 bases, with 16 bases spanning the gap. Germline V gives CDR1 LNHNV, CDR2 YYDKDF (reference sequence).

The chain is built from TRBV11-3 and TRBJ2-7; D gene unclear. The germline V and J ends were trimmed by 2 bases and 5 bases, with 10 bases remaining between them. The CDR3 sequence is 13 residues long. Germline V lookup: CDR1 SGHNT, CDR2 YENEEA. CDR3 nucleotide sequence: TGTGCCAGCAGCTTAACACGGTGGGACGAGCAGTACTTC. Protein: CASSLTRWDEQYF.

The chain recombines TRBV6-5 with TRBJ2-2, with 8 nucleotides matching TRBD2. Trimming at V came to 0 bases and at J to 1 base, leaving 1 base not matched to a gene. Germline V gene data show CDR1 as MNHEY and CDR2 as SVGAGI. The CDR3 is 16 residues long. The CDR3, as DNA: TGTGCCAGCAGTTACTCGGCGGGGGGGAACACCGGGGAGCTGTTTTTT. This sequence encodes CASSYSAGGNTGELFF.

This rearrangement joins TRBV4-3 to TRBJ1-2; D not certain. The V gene lost 0 bases and the J gene lost 1 base, with 27 bases spanning the gap. In germline, CDR1 is LGHNA, CDR2 YSLEER. This CDR3 comprises 21 residues. The DNA of the CDR3 is TGCGCCAGCAGCCAAGAAAGCCCGTTGGACCAGCAAACATTCCATAACTATGGCTACACCTTC. This codes for CASSQESPLDQQTFHNYGYTF.

The rearrangement joins TRBV9 to TRBJ2-7; no reliable D call. Trimming shortened V by 0 bases and J by 3 bases, and 16 bases separated the two germline ends. The CDR3 runs to 16 residues. Germline V gives CDR1 SGDLS, CDR2 YYNGEE. CDR3 sequence: CASSVGAASLSYEQYF. Written as DNA, the CDR3 is TGTGCCAGCAGCGTAGGCGCGGCGAGCCTGAGCTACGAGCAGTACTTC.

The rearrangement links TRBV11-2 to TRBJ2-3, with D unresolved. CDR1 SGHAT and CDR2 FQNNGV come from the germline V gene. V shed 1 base and J shed 5 bases, with 4 bases lying between them. CDR3 length: 12 residues. Here the CDR3 reads CASSLGGDTQYF. The DNA for the CDR3 is TGTGCCAGCAGCTTAGGCGGAGATACGCAGTATTTT.

This clone was recorded only once. CDR3 sequence reads: CAARVTGNTEAFF. In DNA form, the CDR3 reads TGTGCCGCTAGAGTGACAGGGAACACTGAAGCTTTCTTT. This rearrangement joins TRBV28 to TRBJ1-1; a weak D match, TRBD1 (6 bases). CDR1 MDHEN and CDR2 SYDVKM come from the germline V gene. V was trimmed by 11 bases and J by 1 base, leaving 14 bases between them. This CDR3 region has 13 residues.

In its sample, this clone is large. V is TRBV9 and J is TRBJ1-2, with unresolved D. Germline assignment: CDR1 SGDLS and CDR2 YYNGEE. The V and J ends lost 4 bases and 5 bases respectively, with 18 bases between them. This CDR3 has 15 residues. CDR3 sequence reads: CASSFVGSGAYGYTF. CDR3 coding DNA: TGTGCCAGCAGCTTCGTAGGGTCTGGAGCTTATGGCTACACCTTC.